The TCR beta chain under discussion was sequenced for a study of blood T cell repertoires in COVID-19. The ends lost 4 bases at V and 11 bases at J; junction bases unmatched: 5. Germline values: CDR1 SGHTA, CDR2 FQGNSA. CDR3 length equals 13 residues. Under the authors' procedure: Scientists estimated how many nucleated cells there were by amplifying reference gene primers. Profiled with immunoSEQ multiplex PCR; TCRdb holds only in-frame clones, not every one. D and trimming come from the DNA, and the V and J calls and clone size come from that table. Among 150,000 to 200,000 clones, approximately 85% were seen once, and the ten largest hold less than 8%.

The clonotype comes from an elderly man with COVID-19, enrolled during active disease. This chain joins TRBV7-2 and TRBJ1-6, with TRBD1 matching 7 bases. Sequencing was done on a sample of peripheral blood. The DNA of the CDR3 is TGTGCCAGCAGCTCACAGGGGACGACACCCCTCCACTTT. Encoded protein: CASSSQGTTPLHF.